Each of the 22 T cell receptor beta chains below was sequenced from the same sample in a study of T cell responses to AZD1222 COVID-19 vaccine. This table comes from immunoSEQ multiplex PCR, and its TCRdb copy is limited to in-frame clones, with some not included. Counted here are 55,000 to 65,000 clones, approximately 80% occurring once; the ten biggest clones make up 4% to 5%. The sequenced sample was peripheral blood, obtained 28 days after the second AZD1222 dose. These receptors all come from an adult who received the AZD1222 COVID-19 vaccine.

This rearrangement joins TRBV5-1 to TRBJ2-7; 9 bases are shared with TRBD1. Trimming took 4 bases from V and 2 from J; bases not matched to a gene: 7. The germline V gene encodes CDR1 SGHRS and CDR2 YFSETQ. This CDR3 is built from 15 residues. CDR3 sequence: CASSLGTGQPYEQYV. Written as DNA, the CDR3 is TGCGCCAGCAGCCTAGGGACAGGGCAGCCCTACGAGCAGTACGTC.

This clone was picked up one time. The chain joins TRBV19 to TRBJ1-1, with 8 bases matching TRBD1. The CDR3 runs 14 residues. Trimming removed 1 base from V and 6 bases from J; junction bases left unmatched: 4. Germline V gives CDR1 LNHDA, CDR2 SQIVND (reference sequence). This CDR3 is CASSIGQGLPEAFF. CDR3 DNA: TGTGCCAGTAGTATAGGACAGGGGCTACCTGAAGCTTTCTTT.

The chain uses TRBV6-5 and TRBJ1-5; D is uncertain. The CDR3 is 15 amino acids. Germline V gene lookup returns CDR1 MNHEY and CDR2 SVGAGI. V was trimmed by 6 bases and J by 0 bases, leaving 12 bases between them. CDR3 protein: CASRDISFSNQPQHF. DNA for the CDR3: TGTGCCAGCAGAGACATCAGTTTTAGCAATCAGCCCCAGCATTTT.

V and J are TRBV9 and TRBJ1-5; 7 bases match TRBD1. Unmatched junction bases numbered 10, after V lost 4 bases and J lost 6 bases. CDR1 is SGDLS and CDR2 is YYNGEE in the germline V gene. This CDR3 comprises 15 residues. The CDR3 spells CASSNLRQGVQPQHF. The CDR3 region has the DNA TGTGCCAGCAGCAATCTAAGACAGGGCGTTCAGCCCCAGCATTTT.

This CDR3 is CASSPRGQSTEAFF. The DNA of the CDR3 is TGTGCCAGCTCACCACGGGGACAGAGCACTGAAGCTTTCTTT. V usage is TRBV18 and J usage is TRBJ1-1, with 7 nucleotides matching TRBD1. This CDR3 is built from 14 residues. CDR1 is KGHSH and CDR2 is LQKENI in the germline V gene. V shed 1 base, J shed 4 bases, and the junction held 3 bases outside the gene matches.

This clone was found a few times. The rearrangement links TRBV6-2 or TRBV6-3 to TRBJ1-1; D unresolved. Per germline, CDR1 MNHEY and CDR2 SVGEGT. With 0 bases removed from V and 2 bases from J, the gap between germline ends came to 4 bases. This CDR3 contains 13 residues. CDR3 protein: CASSYSKNTEAFF. CDR3 nucleotide sequence: TGTGCCAGCAGTTACTCGAAAAACACTGAAGCTTTCTTT.

This CDR3 reads CASGEQGIPGDTQYF. The DNA of the CDR3 is TGTGCTAGTGGTGAACAGGGGATCCCTGGAGATACGCAGTATTTT. The chain combines TRBV12-5 with TRBJ2-3; 7 bases are a match to TRBD1. This CDR3 has 15 residues. Germline V CDR1 and CDR2: LGHNT, FRNRAP. The ends lost 5 bases at V and 5 bases at J; junction bases unmatched: 10.

The rearrangement links TRBV7-6 to TRBJ1-5; 7 bases are a match to TRBD1. From germline, CDR1 is SGHVS and CDR2 FNYEAQ. The junction had 5 bases not matched to a gene; V was cut back by 1 base and J by 2 bases. The CDR3 runs to 16 residues. The CDR3 sequence is CASSLGPGGGNQPQHF. CDR3 nucleotide sequence: TGTGCCAGCAGCTTAGGTCCAGGGGGTGGCAATCAGCCCCAGCATTTT.

The chain uses TRBV2 and TRBJ1-6, with D unresolved. The CDR3 has 17 amino acids. The germline CDR1 and CDR2 sequences are SNHLY and FYNNEI. Trimming stripped 6 bases from V and 0 bases from J, with 15 bases between. The CDR3 DNA sequence: TGTGCCAGCAGCCGGGAATTAAGGAGCTCCTATAATTCACCCCTCCACTTT. Its translation is CASSRELRSSYNSPLHF. Looking up the rest from reference TRBV2 and TRBJ1-6 gives the full variable domain: EPEVTQTPSHQVTQMGQEVILRCVPISNHLYFYWYRQILGQKVEFLVSFYNNEISEKSEIFDDQFSVERPDGSNFTLKIRSTKLEDSAMYFCASSRELRSSYNSPLHFGNGTRLTVT.

This clone was recorded at least ten times. The rearrangement uses TRBV28 and TRBJ1-5; maybe TRBD1 (5 bases). CDR3 size: 14 residues. Germline V gene sequence: CDR1 MDHEN, CDR2 SYDVKM. V shed 6 bases and J shed 7 bases, with 16 bases lying between them. The CDR3 nucleotides are TGTGCCAGCAGGGGTTTAGGGGTGTACCAGCCCCAGCATTTT. Translation: CASRGLGVYQPQHF.

CDR3 DNA sequence: TGTGCCAGCAGCTTATCCGGGACTCTCAATGAGCAGTTCTTC. This sequence encodes CASSLSGTLNEQFF. The chain has TRBV7-8 and TRBJ2-1, with D possibly matching TRBD2 (6 bases). Trimming removed 2 bases at V and 6 bases at J, with 11 bases between. CDR1 is SGHVS and CDR2 is FQNEAQ in the germline V gene. This CDR3 contains 14 residues. Looking up the rest from reference TRBV7-8 and TRBJ2-1 gives the full variable domain: GAGVSQSPRYKVAKRGQDVALRCDPISGHVSLFWYQQALGQGPEFLTYFQNEAQLDKSGLPSDRFFAERPEGSVSTLKIQRTQQEDSAVYLCASSLSGTLNEQFFGPGTRLTVL.

J is TRBJ1-1 and V is TRBV21-1; TRBD1, the table's D call, was not compared with the DNA. TRBV21-1 is classified as a pseudogene. The CDR3 sequence is 14 residues long. This chain's CDR3 is CASRVTGWRTEAFF. The DNA of the CDR3 is TGTGCCAGCAGAGTGACAGGGTGGCGCACTGAAGCTTTCTTT.

V and J are TRBV29-1 and TRBJ2-1; 9 nucleotides agree with TRBD1. The CDR3 has 13 amino acids. Germline CDR1 reads SQVTM; CDR2 reads ANQGSEA. The V segment lost 5 bases and the J segment 7 bases; nucleotides outside the gene matches: 6. CDR3 region: CSVSRDRANEQFF. CDR3 DNA sequence: TGCAGCGTTTCCCGGGACAGGGCTAATGAGCAGTTCTTC.

In its sample, this clone was seen a few times. The chain joins TRBV5-1 to TRBJ1-5, with 9 bases matching TRBD1. Germline V lookup: CDR1 SGHRS, CDR2 YFSETQ. The CDR3 consists of 15 residues. J gave up 6 bases and V 0 bases, and 4 bases lay outside the gene matches. The CDR3 spells CASSLDGTGTQPQHF. In nucleotides, the CDR3 is TGCGCCAGCAGCTTGGACGGGACAGGGACTCAGCCCCAGCATTTT.

This clone was observed a handful of times. In nucleotides, the CDR3 is TGTGCCACCAGTGATAGGGGGAGTAGCCCGGGCACCGGGGAGCTGTTTTTT. It specifies CATSDRGSSPGTGELFF. The gene calls are TRBV24-1 and TRBJ2-2; perhaps TRBD1 as D (6 bases). The germline V gene encodes CDR1 KGHDR and CDR2 SFDVKD. This CDR3 is built from 17 residues. Trimming cost V 3 bases and J 4 bases, with 17 bases left between them.

The CDR3: CAPRGSPGADTQYF. The CDR3 region has the DNA TGTGCCCCCAGGGGGTCCCCAGGCGCAGATACGCAGTATTTT. The genes are TRBV27 and TRBJ2-3; 7 bases match TRBD1. J gave up 4 bases and V 11 bases, and 12 bases lay outside the gene matches. Germline-derived CDR1 and CDR2 are MNHEY and SMNVEV (reference sequence). The CDR3 is 14 amino acids.

In the case of this clone: A much larger clone is a single base away; this may be a read error. V and J are TRBV30 and TRBJ1-2; D call uncertain. The CDR3 sequence is 12 residues long. The V gene's germline CDR1 is GTSNPN and CDR2 SVGIG (reference sequence). V was clipped by 1 base and J by 2 bases, with 5 bases between them. The CDR3 loop is CAWSAGNYGYTF. CDR3 DNA sequence: TGTGCCTGGAGTGCCGGGAACTATGGCTACACCTTC. The full variable domain, completed using reference TRBV30 and TRBJ1-2, is SQTIHQWPATLVQPVGSPLSLECTVEGTSNPNLYWYRQAAGRGLQLLFYSVGIGQISSEVPQNLSASRPQDRQFILSSKKLLLSDSGFYLCAWSAGNYGYTFGSGTRLTVV.

This chain joins TRBV28 and TRBJ2-7; possible D gene TRBD2, 6 bases. This CDR3 contains 14 residues. V was cut by 1 base and J by 7 bases, with 14 bases left in between. Germline loops: CDR1 MDHEN, CDR2 SYDVKM. The chain's CDR3 is CASSLYPQGGEQYF. The DNA for the CDR3 is TGTGCCAGCAGTTTATACCCCCAGGGAGGAGAGCAGTACTTC.

This chain connects TRBV7-9 to TRBJ1-2, with TRBD1 matching over 7 bases. V shed 5 bases, J shed 3 bases, and the junction held 12 bases outside the gene matches. The CDR3 runs to 16 residues. Germline values: CDR1 SEHNR, CDR2 FQNEAQ (reference sequence). The CDR3 is CASSPNSGGADYGYTF. CDR3 DNA sequence: TGTGCCAGCAGCCCTAATTCAGGGGGGGCGGACTATGGCTACACCTTC.

This chain joins TRBV18 and TRBJ1-6; no definite D call. Germline V gene sequence: CDR1 KGHSH, CDR2 LQKENI. The length of the CDR3 is 16 residues. The ends were cut back, 6 bases at V and 9 bases at J, with 21 bases in the middle. CDR3 residues: CASSQSDGRSGSPLHF. The CDR3 DNA reads TGTGCCAGCTCCCAATCGGACGGTCGTTCAGGTTCACCCCTCCACTTT.

DNA of the CDR3: TGTGCCACCAGCAGAGATGCCAGTGGTGGAAACACCATATATTTT. This gives the protein CATSRDASGGNTIYF. The chain combines TRBV15 with TRBJ1-3; D remains ambiguous. This CDR3 contains 15 residues. Looked up from germline, CDR1 is LNHNV and CDR2 is YYDKDF (reference sequence). V was pared by 0 bases and J by 3 bases, with 9 bases between.

CDR3: CASSLAWAYEQYF. The CDR3 nucleotides are TGTGCCAGCAGCTTAGCGTGGGCCTACGAGCAGTACTTC. The chain has TRBV7-2 and TRBJ2-7; D not resolved. CDR3 length equals 13 residues. Trimming shortened V by 0 bases and J by 2 bases, and 5 bases separated the two germline ends. Germline CDR1 SGHTA, CDR2 FQGNSA.